In this sample, the clone carrying this TCR beta chain turned up a few times. Its target is not known. Amplified material comprised TCR beta CDR3 regions derived from RNA transcripts. Second-round multiplex PCR followed a first-round RT-PCR using HTBI primers. TCRdb recomputed calls from the multiplex PCR reads with MiXCR, one row per CDR3 protein. The sample has about 480,000 distinct CDR3 sequences, 13% to 15% seen once. Germline loops: CDR1 SGDLS, CDR2 YYNGEE. The trim removed 0 bases at V and 4 bases at J, leaving 15 bases unmatched. CDR3 length equals 18 residues. This sample is part of a study of Graves' ophthalmopathy and Graves' hyperthyroidism. The study, taken as a whole, reports: Blood shared most expanded thyroid clonotypes above 0.001 frequency.

The sequencing sample was made of blood. The clonotype comes from a woman younger than 45 with Graves' ophthalmopathy. V gene TRBV9 combines with J gene TRBJ1-2; TRBD1 matches 7 bases. The CDR3 sequence is CASSVDPRTGGSSYGYTF. In DNA form, the CDR3 reads TGTGCCAGCAGCGTAGACCCTCGGACAGGTGGCTCTAGCTATGGCTACACCTTC.